The clone carrying this TCR beta chain appeared a single time. Its antigen is unidentified. The method was immunoSEQ multiplex PCR; TCRdb's version includes in-frame clones alone and lacks a portion of them. The sample lists 150,000 to 200,000 clones, less than 95% occurring once. The data originate from a study of T cell responses to AZD1222 COVID-19 vaccine. Findings of the study overall: Mostly white British, mostly female donors; authors suggested clonal diversity may be underestimated. Targets within unmutated variant regions were reportedly found for nearly half of spike-specific TCRs.

CDR3 length: 15 amino acids. The germline V gene encodes CDR1 MNHNS and CDR2 SASEGT. V dropped 3 bases and J dropped 3 bases, with 14 bases sitting between them. This TCR derives from an adult who received the AZD1222 COVID-19 vaccine. The V call is TRBV6-1, the J call TRBJ1-2, with D possibly TRBD1 on 5 matching bases. The source material was peripheral blood, sampled 28 days after the second AZD1222 dose. The CDR3 DNA reads as TGTGCCAGCAGTGATCCGGGGGAGGCCGACTATGGCTACACCTTC. This translates into CASSDPGEADYGYTF.